This is a list of T cell receptor beta chains from one sample in a study of PD-1 blockade in classical Hodgkin lymphoma. TCRdb's copy holds only in-frame clones and misses some; the assay was immunoSEQ multiplex PCR. The sample contains 13,000 to 15,000 clones, 80% to 90% of which appear only once. Sequenced material: peripheral blood mononuclear cells (PBMCs), taken before the fourth cycle of nivolumab. These TCRs come from a human donor with classical Hodgkin lymphoma. Each CDR3 is given with its conserved first and last residue. Each record gives: D gene, J gene, clone size, V gene, CDR3 protein, CDR3 DNA. The D gene is left open where the match is weak. Clone size, where shown, is once, few, many, or a class for clones that have expanded.

d_call: -; j_call: TRBJ1-1; clone_size: -; v_call: TRBV19; cdr3_aa: CASSIRPASAEAFF; cdr3_nt: TGTGCCAGTAGTATCCGGCCGGCCAGCGCTGAAGCTTTCTTT
d_call: -; j_call: TRBJ1-1; clone_size: few; v_call: TRBV2; cdr3_aa: CATRWATKTEAFF; cdr3_nt: TGTGCCACCCGCTGGGCTACGAAGACTGAAGCTTTCTTT
d_call: -; j_call: TRBJ1-5; clone_size: once; v_call: TRBV28; cdr3_aa: CASSFPTSGAGGNQPQHF; cdr3_nt: TGTGCCAGCAGTTTTCCGACCTCGGGGGCGGGGGGCAATCAGCCCCAGCATTTT
d_call: -; j_call: TRBJ2-7; clone_size: -; v_call: TRBV27; cdr3_aa: CASGTGQSYEQYF; cdr3_nt: TGTGCCAGCGGTACCGGACAGTCCTACGAGCAGTACTTC
d_call: TRBD2; j_call: TRBJ2-3; clone_size: few; v_call: TRBV15; cdr3_aa: CATSRGGRGATDTQYF; cdr3_nt: TGTGCCACCAGCAGGGGGGGGCGGGGGGCTACAGATACGCAGTATTTT
d_call: -; j_call: TRBJ1-1; clone_size: -; v_call: TRBV21-1; cdr3_aa: CASRLMLATIRTEAFF; cdr3_nt: TGTGCCAGCAGGTTGATGCTAGCCACAATTCGCACTGAAGCTTTCTTT
d_call: -; j_call: TRBJ1-4; clone_size: -; v_call: TRBV5-1; cdr3_aa: CASSLVAGPNEKLFF; cdr3_nt: TGCGCCAGCAGCTTGGTCGCGGGCCCTAATGAAAAACTGTTTTTT
d_call: -; j_call: TRBJ1-1; clone_size: -; v_call: TRBV7-2; cdr3_aa: CASSFRATDYEAFF; cdr3_nt: TGTGCCAGCAGCTTCCGGGCAACGGACTATGAAGCTTTCTTT
d_call: TRBD1; j_call: TRBJ2-5; clone_size: -; v_call: TRBV27; cdr3_aa: CASSSLLDRGRGLETQYF; cdr3_nt: TGTGCCAGCAGTTCACTCCTGGACAGGGGAAGGGGCCTAGAGACCCAGTACTTC
d_call: TRBD1; j_call: TRBJ1-4; clone_size: once; v_call: TRBV6-5; cdr3_aa: CASTADRGDEKLFF; cdr3_nt: TGTGCCAGCACCGCGGACAGGGGGGATGAAAAACTGTTTTTT
d_call: TRBD1; j_call: TRBJ2-3; clone_size: once; v_call: TRBV7-3; cdr3_aa: CASSLRTGSGTDTQYF; cdr3_nt: TGTGCCAGCAGTCTTAGGACAGGGAGCGGCACAGATACGCAGTATTTT
d_call: TRBD2; j_call: TRBJ2-7; clone_size: -; v_call: TRBV10-3; cdr3_aa: CAISEGLRGGFEQYF; cdr3_nt: TGTGCCATCAGTGAAGGACTACGCGGGGGGTTCGAGCAGTACTTC
d_call: TRBD1; j_call: TRBJ1-4; clone_size: once; v_call: TRBV4-1; cdr3_aa: CASSQLGTGTEKLFF; cdr3_nt: TGCGCCAGCAGCCAACTGGGGACAGGGACGGAAAAACTGTTTTTT
d_call: -; j_call: TRBJ2-3; clone_size: -; v_call: TRBV15; cdr3_aa: CATSRDKDTQYF; cdr3_nt: TGTGCCACCAGCAGAGATAAGGATACGCAGTATTTT
d_call: TRBD1; j_call: TRBJ2-7; clone_size: -; v_call: TRBV4-3; cdr3_aa: CASSQEIGTGGDEQYF; cdr3_nt: TGCGCCAGCAGCCAAGAAATCGGGACAGGGGGCGACGAGCAGTACTTC
d_call: -; j_call: TRBJ2-7; clone_size: -; v_call: TRBV10-3; cdr3_aa: CAISFGGSYEQYF; cdr3_nt: TGTGCCATCAGCTTCGGGGGTTCCTACGAGCAGTACTTC
d_call: -; j_call: TRBJ2-3; clone_size: -; v_call: TRBV30; cdr3_aa: CAWSVLADTQYF; cdr3_nt: TGTGCCTGGAGTGTACTCGCAGATACGCAGTATTTT
d_call: -; j_call: TRBJ2-2; clone_size: -; v_call: TRBV7-2; cdr3_aa: CASSLEGTANTGELFF; cdr3_nt: TGTGCCAGCAGCTTAGAAGGGACGGCGAACACCGGGGAGCTGTTTTTT
d_call: -; j_call: TRBJ2-7; clone_size: -; v_call: TRBV7-9; cdr3_aa: CASSLGGEEQYF; cdr3_nt: TGTGCCAGCAGCTTAGGAGGGGAGGAGCAGTACTTC
d_call: -; j_call: TRBJ2-6; clone_size: -; v_call: TRBV15; cdr3_aa: CATSEGGGHGANVLTF; cdr3_nt: TGTGCCACCAGCGAGGGTGGGGGGCACGGGGCCAACGTCCTGACTTTC
d_call: -; j_call: TRBJ2-1; clone_size: -; v_call: TRBV30; cdr3_aa: CALELRNEQFF; cdr3_nt: TGTGCCTTAGAACTCCGCAATGAGCAGTTCTTC
d_call: -; j_call: TRBJ1-4; clone_size: -; v_call: TRBV12-5; cdr3_aa: CASGLSPNEKLFF; cdr3_nt: TGTGCTAGTGGTTTAAGTCCAAATGAAAAACTGTTTTTT
d_call: -; j_call: TRBJ1-3; clone_size: -; v_call: TRBV6-1; cdr3_aa: CASSDWWGWGNTIYF; cdr3_nt: TGTGCCAGCAGTGATTGGTGGGGATGGGGAAACACCATATATTTT
d_call: -; j_call: TRBJ1-2; clone_size: -; v_call: TRBV27; cdr3_aa: CASSLSSGTSNYGYTF; cdr3_nt: TGTGCCAGCAGTTTATCCTCGGGGACCTCAAACTATGGCTACACCTTC
d_call: TRBD2; j_call: TRBJ2-3; clone_size: -; v_call: TRBV10-3; cdr3_aa: CAISELAGGYSSRDTQYF; cdr3_nt: TGTGCCATCAGTGAACTAGCGGGGGGGTACTCGAGTAGGGATACGCAGTATTTT
d_call: -; j_call: TRBJ1-3; clone_size: -; v_call: TRBV5-8; cdr3_aa: CASSPTRNTIYF; cdr3_nt: TGTGCCAGCAGCCCGACACGAAACACCATATATTTT
d_call: TRBD1; j_call: TRBJ1-2; clone_size: -; v_call: TRBV2; cdr3_aa: CASGGQGANYGYTF; cdr3_nt: TGTGCCAGCGGGGGACAGGGTGCCAACTATGGCTACACCTTC
d_call: -; j_call: TRBJ1-4; clone_size: -; v_call: TRBV6-1; cdr3_aa: CASSEAGRANEKLFF; cdr3_nt: TGTGCCAGCAGTGAAGCCGGGCGAGCTAATGAAAAACTGTTTTTT
d_call: -; j_call: TRBJ2-1; clone_size: -; v_call: TRBV5-1; cdr3_aa: CASGPRMAYNEQFF; cdr3_nt: TGCGCCAGCGGCCCTAGAATGGCCTACAATGAGCAGTTCTTC
d_call: -; j_call: TRBJ2-1; clone_size: -; v_call: TRBV7-2; cdr3_aa: CASSLRTEYNEQFF; cdr3_nt: TGTGCCAGCAGCTTACGGACGGAATACAATGAGCAGTTCTTC
d_call: -; j_call: TRBJ2-7; clone_size: -; v_call: TRBV7-8; cdr3_aa: CASSPTDSHEQYF; cdr3_nt: TGTGCCAGCAGCCCCACAGACAGTCACGAGCAGTACTTC
d_call: -; j_call: TRBJ2-6; clone_size: -; v_call: TRBV7-3; cdr3_aa: CASSLSATGANVLTF; cdr3_nt: TGTGCCAGCAGCTTAAGCGCAACTGGGGCCAACGTCCTGACTTTC
d_call: TRBD2; j_call: TRBJ2-1; clone_size: -; v_call: TRBV9; cdr3_aa: CASTPRGTSGYNEQFF; cdr3_nt: TGTGCCAGCACCCCACGGGGGACTAGCGGATACAATGAGCAGTTCTTC
d_call: TRBD1; j_call: TRBJ2-5; clone_size: -; v_call: TRBV4-2; cdr3_aa: CASSRLTGAGETQYF; cdr3_nt: TGTGCCAGCAGCCGCCTGACAGGGGCAGGGGAGACCCAGTACTTC
d_call: TRBD2; j_call: TRBJ2-1; clone_size: -; v_call: TRBV7-3; cdr3_aa: CASSLGTSGTYNEQFF; cdr3_nt: TGTGCCAGCAGCTTAGGGACTAGCGGGACCTACAATGAGCAGTTCTTC
d_call: -; j_call: TRBJ1-6; clone_size: once; v_call: TRBV6-1; cdr3_aa: CASSFDRNENSPLHF; cdr3_nt: TGTGCCAGCAGTTTCGACAGGAATGAGAATTCACCCCTCCACTTT
d_call: -; j_call: TRBJ2-2; clone_size: -; v_call: TRBV5-4; cdr3_aa: CASSPGTSVSSSGELFF; cdr3_nt: TGTGCCAGCAGCCCCGGGACCTCAGTTTCATCTTCCGGGGAGCTGTTTTTT
d_call: -; j_call: TRBJ1-2; clone_size: -; v_call: TRBV10-3; cdr3_aa: CAISEGAEGEIVYGYTF; cdr3_nt: TGTGCCATCAGTGAGGGGGCGGAGGGGGAGATCGTCTATGGCTACACCTTC
d_call: TRBD2; j_call: TRBJ2-2; clone_size: -; v_call: TRBV4-1; cdr3_aa: CASSQPGTSSTGELFF; cdr3_nt: TGCGCCAGCAGCCAACCCGGGACTAGCAGTACCGGGGAGCTGTTTTTT
d_call: TRBD1; j_call: TRBJ2-2; clone_size: -; v_call: TRBV18; cdr3_aa: CASSPPAGGETGELFF; cdr3_nt: TGTGCCAGCTCACCACCGGCAGGGGGCGAAACCGGGGAGCTGTTTTTT
d_call: -; j_call: TRBJ2-7; clone_size: few; v_call: TRBV11-1; cdr3_aa: CASSLGWRGSYEQYF; cdr3_nt: TGTGCCAGCAGCCTAGGATGGAGGGGCTCCTACGAGCAGTACTTC
d_call: -; j_call: TRBJ2-6; clone_size: -; v_call: TRBV30; cdr3_aa: CAWMGGANVLTF; cdr3_nt: TGTGCCTGGATGGGTGGGGCCAACGTCCTGACTTTC